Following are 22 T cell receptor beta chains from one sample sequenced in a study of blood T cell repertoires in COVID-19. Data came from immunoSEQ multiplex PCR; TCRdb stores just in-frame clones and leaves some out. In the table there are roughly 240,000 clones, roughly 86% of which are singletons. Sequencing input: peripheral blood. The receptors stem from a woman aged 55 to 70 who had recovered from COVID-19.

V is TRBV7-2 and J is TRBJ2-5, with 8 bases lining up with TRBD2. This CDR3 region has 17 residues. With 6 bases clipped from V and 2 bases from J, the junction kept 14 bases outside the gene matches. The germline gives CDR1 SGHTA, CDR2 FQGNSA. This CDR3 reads CASRDDVGASGQETQYF. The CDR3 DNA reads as TGTGCCAGCAGGGACGACGTGGGGGCTAGCGGGCAAGAGACCCAGTACTTC.

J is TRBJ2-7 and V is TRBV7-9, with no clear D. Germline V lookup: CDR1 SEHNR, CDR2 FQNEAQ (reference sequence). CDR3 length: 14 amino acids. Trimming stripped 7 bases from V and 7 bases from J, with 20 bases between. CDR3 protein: CASTVMGSPLEQYF. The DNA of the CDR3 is TGTGCCAGCACAGTGATGGGCAGCCCTTTGGAGCAGTACTTC.

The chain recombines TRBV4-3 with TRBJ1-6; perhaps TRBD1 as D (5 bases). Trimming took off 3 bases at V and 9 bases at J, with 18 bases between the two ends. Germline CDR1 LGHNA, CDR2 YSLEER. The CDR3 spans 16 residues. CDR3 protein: CASSHVTGQLFSPLHF. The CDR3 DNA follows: TGCGCCAGCAGCCACGTCACAGGACAACTCTTTTCACCCCTCCACTTT.

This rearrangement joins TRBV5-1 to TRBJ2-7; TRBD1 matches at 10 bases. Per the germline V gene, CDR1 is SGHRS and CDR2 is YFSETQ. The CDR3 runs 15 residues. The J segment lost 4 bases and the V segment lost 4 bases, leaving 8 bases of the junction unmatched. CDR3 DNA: TGCGCCAGCAGCCAGGGACAGGGGTCCCAATACGAGCAGTACTTC. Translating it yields CASSQGQGSQYEQYF.

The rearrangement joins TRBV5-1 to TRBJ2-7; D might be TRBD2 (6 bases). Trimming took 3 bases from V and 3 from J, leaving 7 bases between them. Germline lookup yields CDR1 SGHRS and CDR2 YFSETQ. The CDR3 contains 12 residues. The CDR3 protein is CASSSAGYEQYF. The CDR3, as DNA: TGCGCCAGCAGCTCAGCGGGCTACGAGCAGTACTTC. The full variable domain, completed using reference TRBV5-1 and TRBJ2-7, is KAGVTQTPRYLIKTRGQQVTLSCSPISGHRSVSWYQQTPGQGLQFLFEYFSETQRNKGNFPGRFSGRQFSNSRSEMNVSTLELGDSALYLCASSSAGYEQYFGPGTRLTVT.

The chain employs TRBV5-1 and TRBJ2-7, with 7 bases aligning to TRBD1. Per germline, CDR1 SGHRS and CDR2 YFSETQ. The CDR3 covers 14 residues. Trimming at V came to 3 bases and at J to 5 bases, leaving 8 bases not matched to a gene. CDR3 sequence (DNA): TGCGCCAGCAGCTGGATTGACAGGGCCCACGAGCAGTACTTC. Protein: CASSWIDRAHEQYF.

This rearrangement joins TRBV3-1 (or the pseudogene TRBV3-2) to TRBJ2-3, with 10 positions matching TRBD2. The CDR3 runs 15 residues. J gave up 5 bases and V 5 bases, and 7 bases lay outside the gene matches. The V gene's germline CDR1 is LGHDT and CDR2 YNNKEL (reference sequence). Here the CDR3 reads CASSEAGGPEDTQYF. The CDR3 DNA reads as TGTGCCAGCAGCGAAGCGGGGGGGCCCGAAGATACGCAGTATTTT.

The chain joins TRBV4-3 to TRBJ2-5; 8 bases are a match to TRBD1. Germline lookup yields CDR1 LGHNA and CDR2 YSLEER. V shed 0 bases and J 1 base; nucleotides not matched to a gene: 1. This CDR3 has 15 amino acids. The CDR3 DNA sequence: TGCGCCAGCAGCCAAGATGGGACAGGCCAAGAGACCCAGTACTTC. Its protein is CASSQDGTGQETQYF.

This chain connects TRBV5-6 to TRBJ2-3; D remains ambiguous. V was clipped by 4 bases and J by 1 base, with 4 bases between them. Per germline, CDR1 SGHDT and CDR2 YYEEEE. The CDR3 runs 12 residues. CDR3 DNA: TGTGCCAGCAGCCTCCGCACAGATACGCAGTATTTT. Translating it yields CASSLRTDTQYF.

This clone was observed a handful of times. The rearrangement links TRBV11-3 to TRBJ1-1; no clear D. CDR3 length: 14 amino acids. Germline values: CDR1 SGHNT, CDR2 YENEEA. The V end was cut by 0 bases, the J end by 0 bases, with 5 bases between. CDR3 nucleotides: TGTGCCAGCAGCTTAGATACGGTGAACACTGAAGCTTTCTTT. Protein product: CASSLDTVNTEAFF.

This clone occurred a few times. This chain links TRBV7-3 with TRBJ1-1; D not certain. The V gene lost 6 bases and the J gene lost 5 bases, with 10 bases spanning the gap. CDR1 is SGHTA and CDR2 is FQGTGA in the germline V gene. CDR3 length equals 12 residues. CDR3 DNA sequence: TGTGCCAGCAGGGGAGCGGGGACTGAAGCTTTCTTT. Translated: CASRGAGTEAFF.

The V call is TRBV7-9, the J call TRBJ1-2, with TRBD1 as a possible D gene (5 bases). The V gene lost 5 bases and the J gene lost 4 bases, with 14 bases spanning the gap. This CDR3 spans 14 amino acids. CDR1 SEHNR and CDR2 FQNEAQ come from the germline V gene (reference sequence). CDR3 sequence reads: CASSPGLGPYGYTF. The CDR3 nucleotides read TGTGCCAGCAGCCCGGGACTGGGGCCCTATGGCTACACCTTC.

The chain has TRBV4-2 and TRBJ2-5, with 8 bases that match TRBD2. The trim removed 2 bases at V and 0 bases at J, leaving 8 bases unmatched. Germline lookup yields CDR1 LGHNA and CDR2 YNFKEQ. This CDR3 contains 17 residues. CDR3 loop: CASSQSLAGLNQETQYF. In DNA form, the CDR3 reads TGTGCCAGCAGCCAATCATTAGCGGGGCTGAACCAAGAGACCCAGTACTTC.

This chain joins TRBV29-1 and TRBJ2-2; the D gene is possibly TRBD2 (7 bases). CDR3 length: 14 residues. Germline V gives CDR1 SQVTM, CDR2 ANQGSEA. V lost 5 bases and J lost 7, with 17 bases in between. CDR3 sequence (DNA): TGCAGCGTTCACGGGGGGCGGGTCAGCGGGGAGCTGTTTTTT. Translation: CSVHGGRVSGELFF.

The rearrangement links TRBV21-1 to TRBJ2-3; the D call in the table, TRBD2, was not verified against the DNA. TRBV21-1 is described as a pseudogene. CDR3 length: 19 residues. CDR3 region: CASSKVWLAGGKGGDTQYF. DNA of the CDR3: TGTGCCAGCAGCAAAGTTTGGCTAGCGGGGGGGAAGGGCGGAGATACGCAGTATTTT.

This CDR3 reads CASSLAGTSGGTQYF. DNA for the CDR3: TGTGCCAGCAGCTTAGCCGGGACTAGCGGGGGGACCCAGTACTTC. The V and J genes are TRBV7-3 and TRBJ2-5, with 14 positions matching TRBD2. V lost 2 bases to trimming and J lost 7 bases; unmatched junction nucleotides: 3. CDR1 is SGHTA and CDR2 is FQGTGA in the germline V gene. This CDR3 has 15 amino acids.

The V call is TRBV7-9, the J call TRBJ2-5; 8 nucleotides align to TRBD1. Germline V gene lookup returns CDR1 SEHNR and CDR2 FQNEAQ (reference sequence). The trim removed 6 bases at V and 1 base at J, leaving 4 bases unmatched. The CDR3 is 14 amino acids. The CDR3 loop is CASSFTGGQETQYF. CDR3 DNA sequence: TGTGCCAGCAGTTTCACAGGGGGCCAAGAGACCCAGTACTTC. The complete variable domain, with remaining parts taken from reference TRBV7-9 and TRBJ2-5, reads DTGVSQNPRHKITKRGQNVTFRCDPISEHNRLYWYRQTLGQGPEFLTYFQNEAQLEKSRLLSDRFSAERPKGSFSTLEIQRTEQGDSAMYLCASSFTGGQETQYFGPGTRLLVL.

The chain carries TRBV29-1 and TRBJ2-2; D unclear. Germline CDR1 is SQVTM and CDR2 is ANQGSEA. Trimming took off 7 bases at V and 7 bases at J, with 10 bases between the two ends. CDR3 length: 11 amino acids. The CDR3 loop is CSAYLGGELFF. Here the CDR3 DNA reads TGCAGCGCCTATCTCGGCGGGGAGCTGTTTTTT.

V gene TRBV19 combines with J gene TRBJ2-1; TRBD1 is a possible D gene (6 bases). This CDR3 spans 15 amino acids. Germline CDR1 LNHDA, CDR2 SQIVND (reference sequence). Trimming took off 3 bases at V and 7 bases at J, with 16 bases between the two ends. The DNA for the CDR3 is TGTGCCAGTAGTATTCTGGACAGTCTTCGAAATGAGCAGTTCTTC. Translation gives CASSILDSLRNEQFF.

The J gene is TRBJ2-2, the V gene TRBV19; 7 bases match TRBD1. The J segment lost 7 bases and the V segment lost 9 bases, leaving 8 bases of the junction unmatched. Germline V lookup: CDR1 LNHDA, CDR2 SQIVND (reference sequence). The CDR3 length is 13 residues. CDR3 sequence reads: CASRQGEHGELFF. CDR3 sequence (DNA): TGTGCCAGCAGACAGGGTGAGCACGGGGAGCTGTTTTTT.

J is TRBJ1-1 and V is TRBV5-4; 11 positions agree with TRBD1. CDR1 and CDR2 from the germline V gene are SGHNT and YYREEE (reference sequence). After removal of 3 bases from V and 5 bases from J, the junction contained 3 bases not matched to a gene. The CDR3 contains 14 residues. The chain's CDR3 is CASSSRDRGTEAFF. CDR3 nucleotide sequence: TGTGCCAGCAGCTCCAGGGACAGGGGGACTGAAGCTTTCTTT.

The CDR3 protein is CASSVEIYNEQFF. The CDR3 coding sequence is TGTGCCAGCAGTGTTGAGATCTACAATGAGCAGTTCTTC. This chain uses TRBV6-4 with TRBJ2-1; D is undetermined. Germline CDR1 and CDR2: MRHNA and SNTAGT. This CDR3 is built from 13 residues. V lost 4 bases and J 3 bases, leaving 7 bases between the germline ends.